This T cell receptor (beta chain) appears in the sequencing data of a study of blood T cell repertoires in COVID-19. Study overall: Italy, Spain and the United States were the sources of the convalescent and acute COVID-19 samples.

Germline CDR1 and CDR2: MGHRA and YSYEKL. V was shortened by 4 bases and J by 2 bases, with 9 bases between the two germline ends. The CDR3 contains 14 residues. The method was immunoSEQ multiplex PCR; TCRdb's version includes in-frame clones alone and lacks a portion of them. The repertoire holds some 130,000 clones, with about 70% as singletons. This TCR came from a man older than 75 with acute or convalescent COVID-19. The sequenced sample was peripheral blood. The rearrangement joins TRBV4-1 to TRBJ1-5; D gene unclear. The CDR3 spells CASSPSEGNQPQHF. The DNA of the CDR3 is TGCGCCAGCAGCCCCTCGGAGGGCAATCAGCCCCAGCATTTT.